The present TCR beta chain was sequenced within a study of cytomegalovirus exposure and HLA in healthy donors. Across the study: A prior analysis found 117 million unique TCR beta sequences from 170 million or so T cells.

This clone was counted between two and nine times. Its antigen is as yet unknown. The PCR was carried out with 60 Vbeta primers and 13 Jbeta primers. TCRdb's table, derived via immunoSEQ multiplex PCR, lists solely in-frame clones and lacks some. Among nearly 100,000 clones, around a tenth were seen once, and the ten largest hold 5.1%. Deletions cut 5 bases from V and 0 bases from J, with 14 bases between. Germline V lookup: CDR1 MNHEY, CDR2 SMNVEV (reference sequence). The CDR3 contains 16 residues. Findings and limits, study-wide: Most subjects had HLA-A and HLA-B alleles reportedly predicted accurately by TCR beta sequences. In an earlier analysis, most TCR beta V segments were productive about 87% or about 30% of the time. In vitro testing confirmed a few CMV-associated chains as specific for CMV antigens.

This clonotype was obtained from a man over 45 in good health and CMV-seropositive. Sequencing used PBMCs. V and J are TRBV27 and TRBJ2-4; tentatively, D is TRBD2 (5 bases). The CDR3 DNA follows: TGTGCCAGCAGTCCCCGGGCAGGACTAGCCAAAAACATTCAGTACTTC. It specifies CASSPRAGLAKNIQYF.